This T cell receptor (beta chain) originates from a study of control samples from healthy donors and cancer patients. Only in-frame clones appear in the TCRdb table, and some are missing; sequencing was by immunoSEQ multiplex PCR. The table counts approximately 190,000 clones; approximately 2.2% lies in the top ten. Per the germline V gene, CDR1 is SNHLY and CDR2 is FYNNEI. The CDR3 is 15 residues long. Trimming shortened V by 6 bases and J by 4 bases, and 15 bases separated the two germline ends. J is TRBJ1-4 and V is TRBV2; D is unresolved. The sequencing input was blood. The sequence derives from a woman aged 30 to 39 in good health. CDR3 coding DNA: TGTGCCAGCAGCCGGGCGGTCGGGAATAATGAAAAACTGTTTTTT. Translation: CASSRAVGNNEKLFF.